This T cell receptor beta chain stems from a study of shared clonotypes between healthy human individuals. Study-wide results and limits: Several donors held about 5% of naive CD4 clonotypes in common.

This clone was counted between two and nine times. Its antigen is as yet unknown. Germline lookup yields CDR1 LNHDA and CDR2 SQIVND (reference sequence). Trimming left V 6 bases short and J 2 bases short, with 10 bases between. CDR3 length: 13 amino acids. Sorted-subset replicate PCR reactions contained 200 to 250 ng DNA, corresponding to some 30,000 T cell genomes. Assay: immunoSEQ multiplex PCR; the TCRdb copy retains only in-frame clones and omits some. The data show fewer than 3 million clones, 80% to 95% seen once. Sample: naive CD4+ T cells from PBMCs. As to subset: CD45RA+ positively selected. The chain combines TRBV19 with TRBJ1-1; D unclear. This TCR was recovered from a man between 18 and 35 years old in good health. Some clones in this sample may be carry-over from other donors' samples. Written as DNA, the CDR3 is TGTGCCAGTAGCGAGCCCCCCAACACTGAAGCTTTCTTT. Translation gives CASSEPPNTEAFF. Full variable domain (rest looked up from reference TRBV19 and TRBJ1-1): DGGITQSPKYLFRKEGQNVTLSCEQNLNHDAMYWYRQDPGQGLRLIYYSQIVNDFQKGDIAEGYSVSREKKESFPLTVTSAQKNPTAFYLCASSEPPNTEAFFGQGTRLTVV.